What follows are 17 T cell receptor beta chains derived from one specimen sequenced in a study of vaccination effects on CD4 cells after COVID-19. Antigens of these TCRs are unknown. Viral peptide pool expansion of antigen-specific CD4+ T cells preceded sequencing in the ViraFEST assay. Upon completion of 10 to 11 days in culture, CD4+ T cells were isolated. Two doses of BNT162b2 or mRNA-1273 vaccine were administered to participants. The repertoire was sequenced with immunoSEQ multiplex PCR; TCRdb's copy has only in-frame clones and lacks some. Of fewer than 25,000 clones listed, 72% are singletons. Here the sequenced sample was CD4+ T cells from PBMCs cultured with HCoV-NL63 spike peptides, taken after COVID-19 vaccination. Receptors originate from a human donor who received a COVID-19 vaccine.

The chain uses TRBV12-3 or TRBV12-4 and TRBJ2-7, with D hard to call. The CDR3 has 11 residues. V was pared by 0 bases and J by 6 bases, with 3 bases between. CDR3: CASSLASEQYF. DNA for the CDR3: TGTGCCAGCAGTTTAGCGTCCGAGCAGTACTTC.

The CDR3 coding sequence is TGCGCCAGCAGCCAAGAGCCTCCTGCGCAAGCGGGATGGCAGTACTTC. This sequence encodes CASSQEPPAQAGWQYF. The rearrangement uses TRBV4-1 and TRBJ2-7; the match to TRBD2 covers 7 bases. Germline V gene sequence: CDR1 MGHRA, CDR2 YSYEKL. Trimming at V came to 0 bases and at J to 9 bases, leaving 14 bases not matched to a gene. This CDR3 has 16 residues.

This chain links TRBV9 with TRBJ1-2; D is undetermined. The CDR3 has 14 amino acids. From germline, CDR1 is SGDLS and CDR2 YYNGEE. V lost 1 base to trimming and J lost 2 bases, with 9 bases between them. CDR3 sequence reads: CASSVMRANYGYTF. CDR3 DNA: TGTGCCAGCAGCGTAATGAGAGCCAACTATGGCTACACCTTC.

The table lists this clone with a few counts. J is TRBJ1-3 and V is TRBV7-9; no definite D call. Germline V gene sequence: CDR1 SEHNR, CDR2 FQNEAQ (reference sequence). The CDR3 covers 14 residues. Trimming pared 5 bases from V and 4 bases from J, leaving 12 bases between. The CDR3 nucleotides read TGTGCCAGCAGCCCTACGTTCGAGGGAAACACCATATATTTT. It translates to CASSPTFEGNTIYF.

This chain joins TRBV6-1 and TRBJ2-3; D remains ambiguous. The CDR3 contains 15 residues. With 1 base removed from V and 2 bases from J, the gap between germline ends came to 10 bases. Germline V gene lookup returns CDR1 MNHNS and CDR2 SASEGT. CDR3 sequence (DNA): TGTGCCAGCAGTGAAGGAAACAGAAACACAGATACGCAGTATTTT. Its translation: CASSEGNRNTDTQYF.

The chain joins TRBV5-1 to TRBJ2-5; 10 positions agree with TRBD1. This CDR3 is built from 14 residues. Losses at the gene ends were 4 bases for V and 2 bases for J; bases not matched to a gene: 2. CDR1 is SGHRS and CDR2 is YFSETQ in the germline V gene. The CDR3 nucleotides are TGCGCCAGCAGCCCGGGACAGGGGCAAGAGACCCAGTACTTC. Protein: CASSPGQGQETQYF.

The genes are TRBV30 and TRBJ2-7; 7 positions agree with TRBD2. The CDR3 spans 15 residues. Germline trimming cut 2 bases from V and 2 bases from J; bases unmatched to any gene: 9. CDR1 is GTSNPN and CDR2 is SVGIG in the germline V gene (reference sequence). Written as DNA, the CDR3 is TGTGCCTGGAGTTCCGGGACTACTAGCCCCTACGAGCAGTACTTC. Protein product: CAWSSGTTSPYEQYF.

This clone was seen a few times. In DNA, the CDR3 is TGCGCCAGCAGCGGAGAGGGACTAGCGTCATTCGAGCAGTACTTC. Protein: CASSGEGLASFEQYF. This chain connects TRBV10-1 to TRBJ2-7; 10 nucleotides match TRBD2. The CDR3 length is 15 residues. The V gene's germline CDR1 is WNHNN and CDR2 SYGVQD (reference sequence). J was trimmed by 6 bases and V by 6 bases; bases with no gene match: 11.

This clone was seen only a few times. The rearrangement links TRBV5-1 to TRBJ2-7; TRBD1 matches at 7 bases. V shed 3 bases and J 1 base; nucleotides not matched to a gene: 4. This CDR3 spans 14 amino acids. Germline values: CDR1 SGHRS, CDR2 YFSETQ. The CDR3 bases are TGCGCCAGCAGCTGGACGGGACAGTCCTACGAGCAGTACTTC. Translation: CASSWTGQSYEQYF. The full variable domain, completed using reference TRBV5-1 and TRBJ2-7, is KAGVTQTPRYLIKTRGQQVTLSCSPISGHRSVSWYQQTPGQGLQFLFEYFSETQRNKGNFPGRFSGRQFSNSRSEMNVSTLELGDSALYLCASSWTGQSYEQYFGPGTRLTVT.

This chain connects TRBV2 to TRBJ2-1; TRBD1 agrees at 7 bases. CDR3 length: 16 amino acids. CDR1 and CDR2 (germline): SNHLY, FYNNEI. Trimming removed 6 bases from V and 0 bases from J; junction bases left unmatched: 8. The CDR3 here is CASRNRGLFSYNEQFF. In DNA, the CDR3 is TGTGCCAGCAGGAATAGGGGGCTCTTCTCCTACAATGAGCAGTTCTTC. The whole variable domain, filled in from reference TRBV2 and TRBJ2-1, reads EPEVTQTPSHQVTQMGQEVILRCVPISNHLYFYWYRQILGQKVEFLVSFYNNEISEKSEIFDDQFSVERPDGSNFTLKIRSTKLEDSAMYFCASRNRGLFSYNEQFFGPGTRLTVL.

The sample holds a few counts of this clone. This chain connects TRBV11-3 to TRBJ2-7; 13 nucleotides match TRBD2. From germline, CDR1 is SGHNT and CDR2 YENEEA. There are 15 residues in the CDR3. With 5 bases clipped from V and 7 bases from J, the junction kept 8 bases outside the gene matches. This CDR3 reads CASSRGTSGIREQYF. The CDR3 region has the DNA TGTGCCAGCAGCCGTGGGACTAGCGGGATTCGAGAGCAGTACTTC.

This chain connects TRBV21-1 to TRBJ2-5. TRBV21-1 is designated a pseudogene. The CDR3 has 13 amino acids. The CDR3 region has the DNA TGTGCCAGCAGCAAGGGGGAAGGAGAGACCCAGTACTTC. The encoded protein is CASSKGEGETQYF.

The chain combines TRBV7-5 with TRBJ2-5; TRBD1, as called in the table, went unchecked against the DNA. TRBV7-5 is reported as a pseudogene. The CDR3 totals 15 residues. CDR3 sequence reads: CARSLGKGSQETQYF. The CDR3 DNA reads TGTGCCAGAAGCTTAGGTAAGGGGTCACAAGAGACCCAGTACTTC.

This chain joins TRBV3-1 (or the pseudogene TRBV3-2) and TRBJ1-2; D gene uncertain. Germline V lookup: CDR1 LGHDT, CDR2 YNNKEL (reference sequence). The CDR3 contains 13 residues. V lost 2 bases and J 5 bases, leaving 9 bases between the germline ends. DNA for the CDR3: TGTGCCAGCAGCCAAACTGGGTCTTATGGCTACACCTTC. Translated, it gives CASSQTGSYGYTF.

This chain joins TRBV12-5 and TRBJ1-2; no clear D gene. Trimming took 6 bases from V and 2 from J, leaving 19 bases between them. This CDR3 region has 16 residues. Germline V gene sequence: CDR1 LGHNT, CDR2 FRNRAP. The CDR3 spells CASGNYPRDTNYGYTF. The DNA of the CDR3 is TGTGCTAGTGGAAACTACCCCCGAGACACAAACTATGGCTACACCTTC.

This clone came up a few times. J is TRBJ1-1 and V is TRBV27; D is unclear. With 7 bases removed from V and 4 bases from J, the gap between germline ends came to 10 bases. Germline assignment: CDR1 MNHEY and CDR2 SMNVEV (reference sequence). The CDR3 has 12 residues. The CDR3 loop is CASKSSVTEAFF. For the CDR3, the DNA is TGTGCCAGCAAAAGTAGCGTCACTGAAGCTTTCTTT.

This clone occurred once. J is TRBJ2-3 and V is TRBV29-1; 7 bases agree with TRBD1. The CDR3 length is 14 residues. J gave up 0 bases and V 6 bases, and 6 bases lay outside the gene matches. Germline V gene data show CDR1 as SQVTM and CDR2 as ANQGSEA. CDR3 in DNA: TGCAGCGTAGATACAGGGGCCAGCACAGATACGCAGTATTTT. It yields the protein CSVDTGASTDTQYF.